This T cell receptor beta chain was captured in a study of monozygotic twins with inflammatory bowel disease. Findings of the study overall: No repertoire similarity difference was seen between concordant and discordant twins; power was possibly limited. Clonotypes shared with others were fewer in IBD patients than in healthy twins, especially with disease activity.

In regard to this clonotype: Its antigen is not identified.

TCRdb reprocessed the 5' RACE reads, with one entry per CDR3 protein and no DNA. Its clone listing holds 420,000 or so distinct CDR3 sequences. Germline CDR1 DFQATT, CDR2 SNEGSKA (reference sequence). The CDR3 has 16 residues. This sequence was found in a human donor with ulcerative colitis or Crohn's disease, or a healthy co-twin of an affected twin (not recorded which). The gene calls are TRBV20-1 and TRBJ2-3; TCRdb gives TRBD2 as the D gene, but with no DNA this cannot be confirmed. Material: blood. The chain's CDR3 is CSARDLSGSFTDTQYF.